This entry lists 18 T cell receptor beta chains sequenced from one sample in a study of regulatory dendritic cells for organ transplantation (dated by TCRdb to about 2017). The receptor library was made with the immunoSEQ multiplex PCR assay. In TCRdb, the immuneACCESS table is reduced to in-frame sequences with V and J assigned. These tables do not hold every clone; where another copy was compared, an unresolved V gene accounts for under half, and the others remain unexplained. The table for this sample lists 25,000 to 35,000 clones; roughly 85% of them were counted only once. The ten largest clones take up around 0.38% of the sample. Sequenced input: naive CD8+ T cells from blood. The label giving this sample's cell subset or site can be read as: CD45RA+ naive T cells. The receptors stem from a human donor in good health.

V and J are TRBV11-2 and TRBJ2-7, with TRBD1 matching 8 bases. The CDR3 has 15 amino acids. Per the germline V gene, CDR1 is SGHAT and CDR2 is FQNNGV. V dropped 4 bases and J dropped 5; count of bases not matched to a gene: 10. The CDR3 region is CASSSLTGVFDEQYF. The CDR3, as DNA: TGTGCCAGCAGCTCCTTGACAGGGGTCTTCGACGAGCAGTACTTC.

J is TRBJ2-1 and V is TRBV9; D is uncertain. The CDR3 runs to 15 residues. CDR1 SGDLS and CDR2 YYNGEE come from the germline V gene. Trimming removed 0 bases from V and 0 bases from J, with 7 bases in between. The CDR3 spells CASSVDLSSYNEQFF. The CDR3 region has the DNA TGTGCCAGCAGCGTAGACCTGAGCTCCTACAATGAGCAGTTCTTC.

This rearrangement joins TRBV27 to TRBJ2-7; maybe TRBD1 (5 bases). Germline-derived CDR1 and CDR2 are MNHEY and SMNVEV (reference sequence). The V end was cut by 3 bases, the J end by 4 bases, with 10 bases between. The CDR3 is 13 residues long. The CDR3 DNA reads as TGTGCCAGCAGTTTTCGTTCAGGGTACGAGCAGTACTTC. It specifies CASSFRSGYEQYF.

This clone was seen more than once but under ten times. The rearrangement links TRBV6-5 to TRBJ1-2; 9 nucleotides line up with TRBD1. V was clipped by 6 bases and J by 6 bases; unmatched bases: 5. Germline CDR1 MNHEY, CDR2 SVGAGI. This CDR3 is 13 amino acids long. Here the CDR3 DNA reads TGTGCCAGCAGCTACAGGGGGCGGGATGGCTACACCTTC. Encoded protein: CASSYRGRDGYTF.

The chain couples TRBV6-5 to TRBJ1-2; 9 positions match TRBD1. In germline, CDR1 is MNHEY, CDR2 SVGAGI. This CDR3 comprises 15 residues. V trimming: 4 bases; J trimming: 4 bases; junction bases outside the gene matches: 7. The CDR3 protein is CASSFTGGHGYGYTF. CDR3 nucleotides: TGTGCCAGCAGTTTCACAGGGGGCCATGGCTATGGCTACACCTTC.

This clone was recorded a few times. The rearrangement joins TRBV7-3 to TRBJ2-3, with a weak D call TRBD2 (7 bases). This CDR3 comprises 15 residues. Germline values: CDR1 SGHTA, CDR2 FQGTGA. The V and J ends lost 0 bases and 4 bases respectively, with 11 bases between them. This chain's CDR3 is CASSLTGGPPDTQYF. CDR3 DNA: TGTGCCAGCAGCTTAACGGGGGGGCCGCCAGATACGCAGTATTTT.

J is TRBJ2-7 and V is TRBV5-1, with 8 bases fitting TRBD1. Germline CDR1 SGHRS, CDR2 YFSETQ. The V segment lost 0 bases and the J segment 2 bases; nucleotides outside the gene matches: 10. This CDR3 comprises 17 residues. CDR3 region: CASSLATGAYITYEQYF. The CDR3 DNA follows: TGCGCCAGCAGCTTGGCGACAGGGGCCTATATAACCTACGAGCAGTACTTC. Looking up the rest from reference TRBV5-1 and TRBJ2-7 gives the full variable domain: KAGVTQTPRYLIKTRGQQVTLSCSPISGHRSVSWYQQTPGQGLQFLFEYFSETQRNKGNFPGRFSGRQFSNSRSEMNVSTLELGDSALYLCASSLATGAYITYEQYFGPGTRLTVT.

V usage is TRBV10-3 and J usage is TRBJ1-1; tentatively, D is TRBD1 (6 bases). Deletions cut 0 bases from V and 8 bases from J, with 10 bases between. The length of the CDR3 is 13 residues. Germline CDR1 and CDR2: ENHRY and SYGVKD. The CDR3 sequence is CAISESVRGEAFF. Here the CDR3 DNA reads TGTGCCATCAGTGAGTCCGTGAGGGGGGAAGCTTTCTTT.

The CDR3 loop is CASSSTGRSYGYTF. DNA for the CDR3: TGTGCCAGCAGTTCAACGGGGAGGAGCTATGGCTACACCTTC. V and J are TRBV7-8 and TRBJ1-2; D remains ambiguous. CDR3 length: 14 amino acids. Per the germline V gene, CDR1 is SGHVS and CDR2 is FQNEAQ. Trimming removed 6 bases from V and 4 bases from J, with 15 bases in between.

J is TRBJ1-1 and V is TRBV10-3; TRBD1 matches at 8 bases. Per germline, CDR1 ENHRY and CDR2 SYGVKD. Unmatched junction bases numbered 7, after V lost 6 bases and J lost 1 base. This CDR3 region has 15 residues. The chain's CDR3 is CAIRTTGEGNTEAFF. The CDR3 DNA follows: TGTGCCATCAGAACGACAGGGGAGGGGAACACTGAAGCTTTCTTT.

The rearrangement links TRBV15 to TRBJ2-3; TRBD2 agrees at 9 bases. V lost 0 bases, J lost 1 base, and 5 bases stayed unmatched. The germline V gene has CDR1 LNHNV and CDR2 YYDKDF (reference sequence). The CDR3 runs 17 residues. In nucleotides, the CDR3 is TGTGCCACCAGCAGAGATCCCCGGACTAGCGGCACAGATACGCAGTATTTT. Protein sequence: CATSRDPRTSGTDTQYF.

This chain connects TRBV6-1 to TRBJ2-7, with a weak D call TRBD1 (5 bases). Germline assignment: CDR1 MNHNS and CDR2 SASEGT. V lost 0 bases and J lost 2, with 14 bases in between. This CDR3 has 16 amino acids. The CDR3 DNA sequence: TGTGCCAGCAGTGAAGCTAGGGGTGGAATGACCTACGAGCAGTACTTC. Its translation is CASSEARGGMTYEQYF.

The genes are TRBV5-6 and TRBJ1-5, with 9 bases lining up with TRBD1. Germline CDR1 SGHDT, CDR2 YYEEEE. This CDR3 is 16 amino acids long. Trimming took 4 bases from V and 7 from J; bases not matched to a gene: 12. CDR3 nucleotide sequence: TGTGCCAGCAGCCCTGGTACGGGACAGGGCTGGCAGCCCCAGCATTTT. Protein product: CASSPGTGQGWQPQHF. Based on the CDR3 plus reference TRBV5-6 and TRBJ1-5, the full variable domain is DAGVTQSPTHLIKTRGQQVTLRCSPKSGHDTVSWYQQALGQGPQFIFQYYEEEERQRGNFPDRFSGHQFPNYSSELNVNALLLGDSALYLCASSPGTGQGWQPQHFGDGTRLSIL.

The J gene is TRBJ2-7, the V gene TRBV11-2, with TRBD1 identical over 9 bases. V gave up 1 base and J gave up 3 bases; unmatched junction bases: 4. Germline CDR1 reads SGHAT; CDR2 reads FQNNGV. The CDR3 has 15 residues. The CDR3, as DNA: TGTGCCAGCAGCTTAGGGACAGGGGAACTCTACGAGCAGTACTTC. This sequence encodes CASSLGTGELYEQYF.

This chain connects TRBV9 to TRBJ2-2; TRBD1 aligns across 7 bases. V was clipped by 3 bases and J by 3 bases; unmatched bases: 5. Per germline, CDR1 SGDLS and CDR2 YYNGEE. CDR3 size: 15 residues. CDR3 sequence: CASSGTGVHTGELFF. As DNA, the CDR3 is TGTGCCAGCAGCGGAACAGGGGTCCACACCGGGGAGCTGTTTTTT.

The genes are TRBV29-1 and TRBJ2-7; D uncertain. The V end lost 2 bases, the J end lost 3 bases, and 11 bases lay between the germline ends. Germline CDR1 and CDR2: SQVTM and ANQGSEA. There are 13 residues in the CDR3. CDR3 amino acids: CSVESTRGYEQYF. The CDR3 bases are TGCAGCGTTGAAAGTACTCGTGGCTACGAGCAGTACTTC.

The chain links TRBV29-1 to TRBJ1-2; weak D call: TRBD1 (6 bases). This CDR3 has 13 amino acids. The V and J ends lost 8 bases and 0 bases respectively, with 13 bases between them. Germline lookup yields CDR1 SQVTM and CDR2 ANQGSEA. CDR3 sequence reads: CSIRTESNYGYTF. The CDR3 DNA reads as TGCAGCATAAGGACAGAGTCTAACTATGGCTACACCTTC.

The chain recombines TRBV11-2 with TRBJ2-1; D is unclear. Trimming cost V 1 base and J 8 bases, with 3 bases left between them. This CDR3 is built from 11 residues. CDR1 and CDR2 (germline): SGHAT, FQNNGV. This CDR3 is CASSLVYEQFF. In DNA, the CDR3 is TGTGCCAGCAGCTTAGTATATGAGCAGTTCTTC.